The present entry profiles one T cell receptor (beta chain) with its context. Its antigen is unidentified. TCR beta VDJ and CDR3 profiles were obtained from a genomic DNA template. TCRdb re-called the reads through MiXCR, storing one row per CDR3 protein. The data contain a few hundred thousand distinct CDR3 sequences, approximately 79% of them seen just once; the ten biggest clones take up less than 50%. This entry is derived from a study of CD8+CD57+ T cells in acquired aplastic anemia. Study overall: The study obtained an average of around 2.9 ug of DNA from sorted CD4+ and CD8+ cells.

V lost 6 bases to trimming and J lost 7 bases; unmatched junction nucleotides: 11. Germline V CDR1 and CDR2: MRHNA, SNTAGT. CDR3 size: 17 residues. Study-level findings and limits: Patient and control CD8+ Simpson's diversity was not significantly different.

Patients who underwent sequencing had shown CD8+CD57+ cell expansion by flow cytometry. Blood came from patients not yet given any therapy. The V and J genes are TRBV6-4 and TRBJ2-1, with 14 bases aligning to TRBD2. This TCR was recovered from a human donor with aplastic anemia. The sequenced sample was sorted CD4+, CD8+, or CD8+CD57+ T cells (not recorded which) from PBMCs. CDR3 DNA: TGTGCCAGCAGGATCCGACTAGCGGGAGGGGCTGGGAATGAGCAGTTCTTC. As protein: CASRIRLAGGAGNEQFF.